A single T cell receptor beta chain is shown here with its context. The antigen is not known. Germline CDR1 LNHNV, CDR2 YYDKDF (reference sequence). V was trimmed by 2 bases and J by 4 bases, leaving 7 bases between them. The CDR3 covers 13 residues. This sample was taken from a study of CD8 T cells in ankylosing spondylitis. Broader study findings: For ankylosing spondylitis blood, a TCR beta motif of roughly 8 highly homologous variants appeared characteristic. In ankylosing spondylitis patients, matched synovial fluid reportedly showed significant enrichment of disease-linked clones.

A quantitative 5'-RACE method, one with molecular barcodes, was used to make TCR beta libraries. A single record per CDR3 protein comes from TCRdb applying MiXCR to the 5' RACE reads. There are 200,000 to 300,000 distinct CDR3 sequences in the sample; over 9.5% occur only once, and 2.6% lies in the top ten. The gene calls are TRBV15 and TRBJ2-3; D remains unclear. The sequencing input was blood, either unsorted or a sorted T cell fraction (not recorded which). The sequence derives from a male donor with ankylosing spondylitis or in good health (not recorded which). CDR3 DNA sequence: TGTGCCACCAGCAGAAATCTTGCAGATACGCAGTATTTT. The encoded protein is CATSRNLADTQYF.